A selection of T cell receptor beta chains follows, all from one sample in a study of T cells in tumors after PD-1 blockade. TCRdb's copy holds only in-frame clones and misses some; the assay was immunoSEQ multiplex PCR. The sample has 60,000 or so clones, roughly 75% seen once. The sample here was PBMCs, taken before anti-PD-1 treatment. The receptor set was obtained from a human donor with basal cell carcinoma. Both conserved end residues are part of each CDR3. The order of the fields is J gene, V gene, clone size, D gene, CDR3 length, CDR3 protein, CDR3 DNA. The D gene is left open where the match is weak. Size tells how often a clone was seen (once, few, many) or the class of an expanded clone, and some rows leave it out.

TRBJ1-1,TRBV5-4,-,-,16,CASSLPAGKVNTEAFF,TGTGCCAGCAGCTTGCCAGCAGGGAAGGTGAACACTGAAGCTTTCTTT
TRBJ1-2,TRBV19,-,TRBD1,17,CASSGLGTGENYRGYTF,TGTGCCAGTAGCGGCCTAGGGACAGGAGAGAATTATAGGGGCTACACCTTC
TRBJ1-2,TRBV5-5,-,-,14,CASSPRQGDYGYTF,TGTGCCAGCAGCCCCCGGCAAGGGGACTATGGCTACACCTTC
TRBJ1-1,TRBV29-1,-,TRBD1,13,CSVKGAPNTEAFF,TGCAGCGTAAAGGGGGCCCCGAACACTGAAGCTTTCTTT
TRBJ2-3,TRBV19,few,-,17,CASSIYSARGNQDTQYF,TGTGCCAGTAGTATCTATTCCGCACGGGGTAATCAAGATACGCAGTATTTT
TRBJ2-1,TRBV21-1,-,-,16,CASRDTRRSSYNEQFF,TGTGCCAGCAGGGACACCCGAAGGAGCTCCTACAATGAGCAGTTCTTC
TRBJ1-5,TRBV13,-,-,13,CASSLSRAQPQHF,TGTGCCAGCAGCTTAAGCAGGGCTCAGCCCCAGCATTTT
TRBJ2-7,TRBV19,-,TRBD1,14,CASSSRTGGHEQYF,TGTGCCAGTAGTTCCCGGACAGGGGGCCACGAGCAGTACTTC
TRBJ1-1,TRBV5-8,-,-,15,CASIVYRAKYTEAFF,TGTGCCAGCATAGTTTACAGGGCCAAGTACACTGAAGCTTTCTTT
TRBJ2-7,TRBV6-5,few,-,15,CASSYSYGETYEQYF,TGTGCCAGCAGTTACTCGTACGGGGAAACCTACGAGCAGTACTTC
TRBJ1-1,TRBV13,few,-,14,CASSLPGVFTEAFF,TGTGCCAGCAGCCTACCGGGCGTCTTCACTGAAGCTTTCTTT
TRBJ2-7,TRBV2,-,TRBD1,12,CASSVQGAEQYF,TGTGCCAGCAGTGTGCAGGGGGCCGAGCAGTACTTC
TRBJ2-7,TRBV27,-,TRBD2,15,CASSLRLAGPYEQYF,TGTGCCAGCAGTTTACGACTAGCGGGACCCTACGAGCAGTACTTC
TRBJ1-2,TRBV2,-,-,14,CARKGGTGESGYTF,TGTGCCAGAAAAGGGGGGACCGGGGAGAGCGGCTACACCTTC
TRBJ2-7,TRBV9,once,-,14,CASSSYSFFDEQYF,TGTGCCAGCAGCTCTTACAGCTTTTTTGACGAGCAGTACTTC
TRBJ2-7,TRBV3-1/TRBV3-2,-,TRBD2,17,CASSRNQRGGWAYEQYF,TGTGCCAGCAGCCGTAACCAGCGGGGGGGCTGGGCCTACGAGCAGTACTTC
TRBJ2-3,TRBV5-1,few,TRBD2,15,CASMDQRGERDTQYF,TGCGCCAGCATGGATCAGCGGGGGGAACGGGATACGCAGTATTTT
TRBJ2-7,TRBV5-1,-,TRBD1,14,CASSSRDRGFEQYF,TGCGCCAGCAGCTCCCGGGACAGGGGGTTCGAGCAGTACTTC
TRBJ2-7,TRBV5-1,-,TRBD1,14,CASSLKQGDYEQYF,TGCGCCAGCAGTCTAAAACAGGGGGACTACGAGCAGTACTTC
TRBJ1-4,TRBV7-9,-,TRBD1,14,CASSRGTGYEKLFF,TGTGCCAGCAGCCGAGGGACAGGGTATGAAAAACTGTTTTTT
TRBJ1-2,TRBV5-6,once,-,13,CASSSGWSYGYTF,TGTGCCAGCAGCTCCGGGTGGAGCTATGGCTACACCTTC
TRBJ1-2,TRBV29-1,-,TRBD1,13,CSVDRGLIGGYTF,TGCAGCGTCGACAGGGGGCTTATCGGTGGCTACACCTTC
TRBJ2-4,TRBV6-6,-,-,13,CASSRDPGGNSYF,TGTGCCAGCAGTCGGGATCCGGGCGGCAATTCGTACTTC
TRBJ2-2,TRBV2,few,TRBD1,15,CASRSTGDNTGELFF,TGTGCCAGCAGGAGTACAGGGGACAACACCGGGGAGCTGTTTTTT
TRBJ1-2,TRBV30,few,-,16,CAWSLTRTAFNYGYTF,TGTGCCTGGAGTCTGACCCGGACAGCGTTTAACTATGGCTACACCTTC
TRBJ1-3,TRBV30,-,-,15,CAWAPLDDSGNTIYF,TGTGCCTGGGCCCCCTTGGACGACTCTGGAAACACCATATATTTT
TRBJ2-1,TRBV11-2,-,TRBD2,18,CASSLTSGGASSYNEQFF,TGTGCCAGCAGCTTGACTAGCGGGGGGGCCTCGTCCTACAATGAGCAGTTCTTC
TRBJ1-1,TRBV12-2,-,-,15,CASRLDSTGGDPAFF,TGTGCAAGTCGCTTAGATTCGACAGGGGGCGATCCAGCTTTCTTT